These 28 T cell receptor beta chains were sequenced from one sample in a study of CD8 T cells in ankylosing spondylitis (dated by TCRdb to about 2017). The antigens of these receptors remain unknown. Libraries were built with 5' RACE. Sequencing used an Illumina HiSeq 2500. TCRdb reanalyzed the raw reads on its own, using fastp at Q25 for trimming and MiXCR for clone calling, and kept in-frame beta chains. A single entry per CDR3 protein holds the most common genes and DNA from its merged rows. The sample yields some 840,000 distinct CDR3 sequences; over 9.5% were counted once. Approximately 0.46% of the sample is held by the ten biggest clonotypes. Overall study outcomes, separate from this receptor: Blood from ankylosing spondylitis patients appeared to be characterized by a TCR beta motif composed of eight highly homologous amino acid variants.

Source material: blood, either unsorted or a sorted T cell fraction (not recorded which). The source of these receptors is a male donor with ankylosing spondylitis.

V usage is TRBV20-1 and J usage is TRBJ2-5; maybe TRBD2 (7 bases). The V gene lost 6 bases and the J gene lost 4 bases, with 21 bases spanning the gap. This CDR3 comprises 15 residues. CDR1 is DFQATT, CDR2 SNEGSKA, per germline (reference sequence). The CDR3 loop is CSANIRRGAGETQYF. CDR3 nucleotides: TGCAGTGCCAATATCCGACGGGGGGCTGGAGAGACCCAGTACTTC.

This clonotype was detected many times. This chain links TRBV20-1 with TRBJ2-7; possibly TRBD1 for D (5 bases). The CDR3 extends over 12 amino acids. CDR1 is DFQATT, CDR2 SNEGSKA, per germline (reference sequence). Trimming shortened V by 3 bases and J by 2 bases, and 8 bases separated the two germline ends. The CDR3 bases are TGCAGTGCTAGGGAAGGGGCCTACGAGCAGTACTTC. This gives the protein CSAREGAYEQYF.

This clonotype occurred many times. The chain links TRBV6-2 or TRBV6-3 to TRBJ2-3; D not certain. This CDR3 contains 16 residues. Germline CDR1 and CDR2: MNHEY and SVGEGT. V lost 6 bases and J 1 base, leaving 17 bases between the germline ends. CDR3 amino acids: CASSARTQHRTDTQYF. The DNA of the CDR3 is TGTGCCAGCAGCGCCCGGACGCAGCATCGCACAGATACGCAGTATTTT.

This clonotype was seen a few times. V usage is TRBV4-2 and J usage is TRBJ2-4; D unclear. V was pared by 7 bases and J by 3 bases, with 13 bases between. The CDR3 spans 14 residues. Germline V lookup: CDR1 LGHNA, CDR2 YNFKEQ. CDR3 coding DNA: TGTGCCAGCACAAAAGGAGTCGGCAAAAACATTCAGTACTTC. Protein sequence: CASTKGVGKNIQYF.

This clonotype was counted between two and nine times. This chain uses TRBV10-3 with TRBJ2-7; 9 bases fit TRBD2. The germline CDR1 and CDR2 sequences are ENHRY and SYGVKD. With V trimmed by 4 bases and J by 6 bases, 13 bases remained unmatched. The CDR3 extends over 16 amino acids. CDR3 in amino acids: CAISAGGASGNGEQYF. The CDR3, as DNA: TGTGCCATCAGTGCCGGCGGTGCTAGCGGGAACGGCGAGCAGTACTTC.

This clonotype was counted at least ten times. The chain joins TRBV20-1 to TRBJ2-7; 9 positions agree with TRBD1. Germline V gives CDR1 DFQATT, CDR2 SNEGSKA (reference sequence). Trimming took 3 bases from V and 2 from J; bases not matched to a gene: 8. The CDR3 is made up of 15 amino acids. The CDR3 DNA sequence: TGCAGTGCTAGTTCCCGCGGGACAGGGCCCTACGAGCAGTACTTC. Translated: CSASSRGTGPYEQYF.

The rearrangement links TRBV5-1 to TRBJ2-1; maybe TRBD1 (6 bases). The CDR3 totals 14 residues. V lost 3 bases and J lost 4, with 11 bases in between. Germline V gives CDR1 SGHRS, CDR2 YFSETQ. The CDR3 nucleotides are TGCGCCAGCAGCTCTGGACAGACTTACAATGAGCAGTTCTTC. It specifies CASSSGQTYNEQFF.

The chain has TRBV7-2 and TRBJ1-1, with D unclear. This CDR3 has 15 amino acids. Germline V gene sequence: CDR1 SGHTA, CDR2 FQGNSA. With 2 bases removed from V and 6 bases from J, the gap between germline ends came to 16 bases. As DNA, the CDR3 is TGTGCCAGCAGCTTAATTGTGAGGGTATTGTCTGAAGCTTTCTTT. Encoded protein: CASSLIVRVLSEAFF.

In its sample, this clonotype was seen a few times. The V gene is TRBV29-1, the J gene TRBJ2-3, with 7 bases matching TRBD1. CDR1 is SQVTM, CDR2 ANQGSEA, per germline. J gave up 1 base and V 5 bases, and 9 bases lay outside the gene matches. The CDR3 is 15 amino acids. CDR3 region: CSVRGQAIGTDTQYF. DNA for the CDR3: TGCAGCGTTCGAGGACAGGCAATAGGCACAGATACGCAGTATTTT.

This clonotype was seen a handful of times. The chain joins TRBV20-1 to TRBJ2-7; 7 bases fit TRBD1. This CDR3 spans 11 amino acids. Germline values: CDR1 DFQATT, CDR2 SNEGSKA (reference sequence). V was clipped by 4 bases and J by 5 bases; unmatched bases: 2. The CDR3 region has the DNA TGCAGTGCTACCCAGGGGGACGAGCAGTACTTC. Protein product: CSATQGDEQYF.

This chain links TRBV20-1 with TRBJ2-2; 8 bases are shared with TRBD1. CDR3 size: 16 residues. Unmatched junction bases numbered 6, after V lost 0 bases and J lost 3 bases. Germline V lookup: CDR1 DFQATT, CDR2 SNEGSKA (reference sequence). The CDR3 sequence: CSARDGGTGDTGELFF. DNA for the CDR3: TGCAGTGCTAGAGATGGGGGGACAGGAGACACCGGGGAGCTGTTTTTT.

The rearrangement uses TRBV7-2 and TRBJ1-5, with a tentative D call TRBD1 (5 bases). This CDR3 region has 13 residues. The V and J ends lost 1 base and 8 bases respectively, with 9 bases between them. Germline CDR1 is SGHTA and CDR2 is FQGNSA. The CDR3 DNA is TGTGCCAGCAGCTTAGTGCGGGGGGAGCCCCAGCATTTT. As protein: CASSLVRGEPQHF.

This clonotype was counted at least ten times. For the CDR3, the DNA is TGTGCCAGCAGCTCACAACAGGGGGCGATGGGTGAAGCTTTCTTT. It codes for CASSSQQGAMGEAFF. This chain joins TRBV7-9 and TRBJ1-1, with 9 bases lining up with TRBD1. V gave up 4 bases and J gave up 7 bases; unmatched junction bases: 10. Per the germline V gene, CDR1 is SEHNR and CDR2 is FQNEAQ (reference sequence). The CDR3 contains 15 residues.

The CDR3 bases are TGCGCCAGCAGCCAAGAGTTTCAAGAGACCCAGTACTTC. Its translation is CASSQEFQETQYF. The chain recombines TRBV4-3 with TRBJ2-5, with D hard to call. CDR1 is LGHNA, CDR2 YSLEER, per germline. CDR3 length: 13 amino acids. V was cut by 0 bases and J by 2 bases, with 4 bases left in between.

The V and J genes are TRBV20-1 and TRBJ2-7, with a tentative D call TRBD2 (7 bases). Germline V CDR1 and CDR2: DFQATT, SNEGSKA (reference sequence). The CDR3 length is 14 residues. The V and J ends lost 2 bases and 0 bases respectively, with 11 bases between them. The CDR3 region has the DNA TGCAGTGCTAGAACAGGGACTACCTCCTACGAGCAGTACTTC. The encoded protein is CSARTGTTSYEQYF.

The chain links TRBV6-2 or TRBV6-3 to TRBJ1-2; D is uncertain. Trimming removed 2 bases from V and 6 bases from J, with 13 bases in between. The germline V gene has CDR1 MNHEY and CDR2 SVGEGT. The CDR3 runs 14 residues. DNA for the CDR3: TGTGCCAGCAGTTACCCGAGGAGTGGTGATGGCTACACCTTC. Its protein product is CASSYPRSGDGYTF.

In this sample, this clonotype turned up a few times. The J gene is TRBJ2-1, the V gene TRBV6-4; 10 bases agree with TRBD1. V shed 6 bases and J 2 bases; nucleotides not matched to a gene: 4. The CDR3 is made up of 15 amino acids. Germline V gene lookup returns CDR1 MRHNA and CDR2 SNTAGT. DNA for the CDR3: TGTGCCAGCAGGAGGACAGGGGGGACCTACAATGAGCAGTTCTTC. Protein: CASRRTGGTYNEQFF.

This clonotype was recorded a few times. The chain has TRBV5-1 and TRBJ1-4; a possible D gene is TRBD1 (6 bases). The germline gives CDR1 SGHRS, CDR2 YFSETQ. This CDR3 region has 15 residues. Trimming removed 0 bases at V and 6 bases at J, with 12 bases between. CDR3 coding DNA: TGCGCCAGCAGCTTGGAGACCGGACAGTATGAAAAACTGTTTTTT. The encoded protein is CASSLETGQYEKLFF.

The J gene is TRBJ2-6, the V gene TRBV9; no reliable D call. This CDR3 spans 15 amino acids. The germline V gene encodes CDR1 SGDLS and CDR2 YYNGEE. Deletions cut 2 bases from V and 0 bases from J, with 6 bases between. In nucleotides, the CDR3 is TGTGCCAGCAGCGTCAGGAACTCTGGGGCCAACGTCCTGACTTTC. Translated, it gives CASSVRNSGANVLTF.

The table lists this clonotype with a few counts. This rearrangement joins TRBV7-3 to TRBJ1-2; possible D gene TRBD1, 5 bases. CDR1 and CDR2 from the germline V gene are SGHTA and FQGTGA. The CDR3 loop spans 15 amino acids. Trimming removed 5 bases at V and 4 bases at J, with 17 bases between. The CDR3 is CASSPNPGQTYGYTF. CDR3 in DNA: TGTGCCAGCAGCCCTAACCCGGGGCAGACCTATGGCTACACCTTC.

This clonotype was detected many times. The chain uses TRBV6-5 and TRBJ1-6, with a tentative D call TRBD1 (5 bases). V lost 4 bases, J lost 9 bases, and 7 bases lay in between. The CDR3 sequence is 12 residues long. The germline gives CDR1 MNHEY, CDR2 SVGAGI. CDR3 nucleotide sequence: TGTGCCAGCAGTTGGCAGGGTTCACCCCTCCACTTT. Its protein is CASSWQGSPLHF.

The rearrangement uses TRBV5-6 and TRBJ1-1; D gene unclear. Trimming removed 4 bases at V and 5 bases at J, with 15 bases between. Germline V gene lookup returns CDR1 SGHDT and CDR2 YYEEEE. This CDR3 has 14 amino acids. The CDR3 bases are TGTGCCAGCAGCCGGGCAGAGGTATGGACTGAAGCTTTCTTT. Its protein is CASSRAEVWTEAFF.

This clonotype was detected ten times or more. This chain uses TRBV7-2 with TRBJ2-5; D is uncertain. CDR1 is SGHTA, CDR2 FQGNSA, per germline. V was trimmed by 3 bases and J by 1 base, leaving 9 bases between them. The CDR3 is made up of 14 amino acids. The CDR3 DNA reads TGTGCCAGCAGCTTTCAAGTAGGCCAAGAGACCCAGTACTTC. It yields the protein CASSFQVGQETQYF.

The chain joins TRBV28 to TRBJ2-4; no clear D. The CDR3 sequence is 15 residues long. V was pared by 8 bases and J by 0 bases, with 14 bases between. Germline V gives CDR1 MDHEN, CDR2 SYDVKM. The CDR3 sequence: CASGRLAVAKNIQYF. CDR3 coding DNA: TGTGCCAGCGGCCGGCTGGCTGTAGCCAAAAACATTCAGTACTTC.

In this sample, this clonotype turned up many times. V usage is TRBV20-1 and J usage is TRBJ2-1, with unresolved D. Germline V CDR1 and CDR2: DFQATT, SNEGSKA (reference sequence). V was cut by 2 bases and J by 4 bases, with 3 bases left in between. The CDR3 spans 11 residues. As DNA, the CDR3 is TGCAGTGCTAGACAGTACAATGAGCAGTTCTTC. This sequence encodes CSARQYNEQFF.

The genes are TRBV4-2 and TRBJ2-5; 8 bases map to TRBD1. J was trimmed by 5 bases and V by 1 base; bases with no gene match: 9. From germline, CDR1 is LGHNA and CDR2 YNFKEQ. The CDR3 covers 16 residues. CDR3 bases: TGTGCCAGCAGCCAAGGCGCGGCAGGGGGCTTGGAGACCCAGTACTTC. Protein sequence: CASSQGAAGGLETQYF.

There are a few counts of this clonotype. The chain recombines TRBV20-1 with TRBJ2-4; TRBD2 might be the D (7 bases). V lost 4 bases, J lost 9 bases, and 19 bases lay in between. This CDR3 spans 14 amino acids. Germline values: CDR1 DFQATT, CDR2 SNEGSKA (reference sequence). Written as DNA, the CDR3 is TGCAGTGCTACTCCCGTGGGGGGGCGCAGCATTCAGTACTTC. As protein: CSATPVGGRSIQYF.

This clonotype was detected only a few times. CDR3 DNA sequence: TGTGCCAGCACAAGTTATAGGACTAGCGGGGGCAGCTCCTACAATGAGCAGTTCTTC. It yields the protein CASTSYRTSGGSSYNEQFF. V gene TRBV6-2 or TRBV6-3 combines with J gene TRBJ2-1, with 13 positions matching TRBD2. The CDR3 consists of 19 residues. The V gene end was trimmed by 7 bases and the J gene end by 0 bases; junction bases not matched to a gene: 12. Germline V gives CDR1 MNHEY, CDR2 SVGEGT.